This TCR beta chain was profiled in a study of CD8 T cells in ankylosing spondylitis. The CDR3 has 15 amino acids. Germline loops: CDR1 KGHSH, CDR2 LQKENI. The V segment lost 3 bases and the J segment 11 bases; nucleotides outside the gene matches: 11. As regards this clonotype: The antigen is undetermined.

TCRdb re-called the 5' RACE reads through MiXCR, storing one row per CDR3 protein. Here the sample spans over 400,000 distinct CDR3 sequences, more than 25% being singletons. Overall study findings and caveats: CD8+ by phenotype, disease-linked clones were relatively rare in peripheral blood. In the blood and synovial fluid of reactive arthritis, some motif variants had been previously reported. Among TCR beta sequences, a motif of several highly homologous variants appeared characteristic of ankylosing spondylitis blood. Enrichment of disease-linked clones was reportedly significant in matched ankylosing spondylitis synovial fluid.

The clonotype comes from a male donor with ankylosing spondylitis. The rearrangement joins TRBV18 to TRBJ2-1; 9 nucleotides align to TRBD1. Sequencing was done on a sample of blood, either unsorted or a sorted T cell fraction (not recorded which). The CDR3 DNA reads TGTGCCAGCTCACCGGGACAGGGTCTTGCGGTGAAGCAGTTCTTC. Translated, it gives CASSPGQGLAVKQFF.